This passage covers 18 T cell receptor beta chains from one sample sequenced in a study of control samples from healthy donors and cancer patients. Libraries were prepared by immunoSEQ multiplex PCR; TCRdb keeps only in-frame clonotypes and omits some of them. The sample has tens of thousands of clones, roughly 90% seen once. Sequenced input: blood. The receptors here all came from a woman in her seventies in good health.

The genes are TRBV12-5 and TRBJ2-1; D is unclear. Germline V gives CDR1 LGHNT, CDR2 FRNRAP. This CDR3 comprises 11 residues. Deletions cut 5 bases from V and 12 bases from J, with 11 bases between. The CDR3: CASGMKDGQFF. DNA for the CDR3: TGTGCTAGTGGTATGAAGGATGGGCAGTTCTTC.

This clone was seen once. The rearrangement joins TRBV10-3 to TRBJ1-2; D possibly corresponds to TRBD1 (6 bases). The CDR3 sequence is 12 residues long. V was cut by 2 bases and J by 7 bases, with 8 bases left in between. The V gene's germline CDR1 is ENHRY and CDR2 SYGVKD. The CDR3: CAISETGSGYTF. The CDR3 nucleotides are TGTGCCATCAGTGAGACAGGGTCTGGCTACACCTTC.

In its sample, this clone was seen a few times. The rearrangement joins TRBV9 to TRBJ2-7; TRBD1 matches at 7 bases. Trimming took 0 bases from V and 2 from J; bases not matched to a gene: 5. The length of the CDR3 is 15 residues. Germline V gene sequence: CDR1 SGDLS, CDR2 YYNGEE. The DNA of the CDR3 is TGTGCCAGCAGCGTAGAACAGGGGCCCACCTACGAGCAGTACTTC. It specifies CASSVEQGPTYEQYF.

The chain couples TRBV3-1 (or the pseudogene TRBV3-2) to TRBJ2-1; 10 nucleotides line up with TRBD2. Germline CDR1 LGHDT, CDR2 YNNKEL (reference sequence). The CDR3 runs to 17 residues. After removal of 1 base from V and 7 bases from J, the junction contained 10 bases not matched to a gene. The DNA of the CDR3 is TGTGCCAGCAGCCAAGCTACCGCTAGCGGGAGCGTTAATGAGCAGTTCTTC. As protein: CASSQATASGSVNEQFF.

This chain links TRBV11-3 with TRBJ2-2, with D perhaps being TRBD1 or TRBD2 (5 bases each). Germline CDR1 reads SGHNT; CDR2 reads YENEEA. CDR3 length equals 13 residues. V shed 4 bases and J shed 6 bases, with 9 bases lying between them. As DNA, the CDR3 is TGTGCCAGCAGCTCCAGGGACCCCGGGGAGCTGTTTTTT. It codes for CASSSRDPGELFF.

This chain links TRBV19 with TRBJ2-7; D possibly matches TRBD1 or TRBD2 (5 bases each). CDR1 LNHDA and CDR2 SQIVND come from the germline V gene (reference sequence). Trimming left V 2 bases short and J 6 bases short, with 8 bases between. The CDR3 runs 12 residues. The CDR3 bases are TGTGCCAGTAGTATAAAAGGGACCGAGCAGTACTTC. This sequence encodes CASSIKGTEQYF.

DNA of the CDR3: TGTGCCAGCAGTGCGGGTTCTGGGGCCAACGTCCTGACTTTC. Translating gives CASSAGSGANVLTF. The chain links TRBV2 to TRBJ2-6; no firm D call. Germline lookup yields CDR1 SNHLY and CDR2 FYNNEI. V was trimmed by 4 bases and J by 1 base, leaving 5 bases between them. This CDR3 has 14 amino acids. Full variable domain (remainder filled in from reference TRBV2 and TRBJ2-6): EPEVTQTPSHQVTQMGQEVILRCVPISNHLYFYWYRQILGQKVEFLVSFYNNEISEKSEIFDDQFSVERPDGSNFTLKIRSTKLEDSAMYFCASSAGSGANVLTFGAGSRLTVL.

The CDR3 bases are TGTGCCAGCAGCCCCTCGGGGCGGACCCGCAATGAGCAGTTCTTC. Its protein is CASSPSGRTRNEQFF. This rearrangement joins TRBV14 to TRBJ2-1; the D gene could be TRBD1 or TRBD2 (5 bases each). CDR3 length equals 15 residues. Per germline, CDR1 SGHDN and CDR2 FVKESK. V shed 4 bases and J shed 6 bases, with 16 bases lying between them.

J is TRBJ2-2 and V is TRBV6-5; 7 positions match TRBD1. Per the germline V gene, CDR1 is MNHEY and CDR2 is SVGAGI. Losses at the gene ends were 11 bases for V and 5 bases for J; bases not matched to a gene: 8. The CDR3 covers 13 residues. CDR3 in DNA: TGTGCCGCCAGACAGGGTGGAACCGGGGAGCTGTTTTTT. Translation gives CAARQGGTGELFF.

The V call is TRBV27, the J call TRBJ1-1; D possibly corresponds to TRBD1 (6 bases). V gave up 7 bases and J gave up 4 bases, with 13 bases separating them. The germline gives CDR1 MNHEY, CDR2 SMNVEV (reference sequence). The CDR3 is 13 amino acids. The CDR3 loop reads CASTRSGATEAFF. CDR3 nucleotide sequence: TGTGCCAGCACTCGGTCGGGGGCCACTGAAGCTTTCTTT.

The rearrangement links TRBV9 to TRBJ2-7, with 8 bases aligning to TRBD2. V was pared by 3 bases and J by 2 bases, with 10 bases of the junction left unmatched. Germline V CDR1 and CDR2: SGDLS, YYNGEE. The CDR3 runs to 16 residues. CDR3 sequence (DNA): TGTGCCAGCAGCGAAGGGAAGCGGGAGTTTCCCTACGAGCAGTACTTC. Translated: CASSEGKREFPYEQYF.

V and J are TRBV4-3 and TRBJ1-1, with 9 bases lining up with TRBD1. CDR1 is LGHNA, CDR2 YSLEER, per germline. J was trimmed by 1 base and V by 4 bases; bases with no gene match: 10. The CDR3 has 17 amino acids. CDR3 loop: CASSPTGTGYTNTEAFF. CDR3 nucleotide sequence: TGCGCCAGCAGCCCGACGGGGACAGGGTATACGAACACTGAAGCTTTCTTT.

The sample holds one count of this clone. V gene TRBV3-1 (or the pseudogene TRBV3-2) combines with J gene TRBJ1-3, with unresolved D. This CDR3 is built from 16 residues. The V end lost 1 base, the J end lost 4 bases, and 14 bases lay between the germline ends. The germline V gene encodes CDR1 LGHDT and CDR2 YNNKEL (reference sequence). The CDR3 here is CASSQVMGNPGNTIYF. The DNA for the CDR3 is TGTGCCAGCAGCCAAGTGATGGGGAACCCGGGAAACACCATATATTTT.

V and J are TRBV19 and TRBJ2-7; 12 bases are a match to TRBD1. V shed 6 bases and J 2 bases; nucleotides not matched to a gene: 5. CDR1 and CDR2 from the germline V gene are LNHDA and SQIVND (reference sequence). The CDR3 contains 15 residues. The CDR3 DNA reads as TGTGCCAGTAGGGGACAGGGGGCCACTACCTACGAGCAGTACTTC. The encoded protein is CASRGQGATTYEQYF.

The J gene is TRBJ1-1, the V gene TRBV5-1, with a possible D match to TRBD1 (5 bases). This CDR3 comprises 15 residues. From germline, CDR1 is SGHRS and CDR2 YFSETQ. V gave up 0 bases and J gave up 1 base, with 10 bases separating them. The CDR3 DNA reads as TGCGCCAGCAGCTTGGTGGCAGGGCCGAACACTGAAGCTTTCTTT. Protein: CASSLVAGPNTEAFF.

The V gene is TRBV7-3, the J gene TRBJ2-2; 16 bases map to TRBD2. This CDR3 spans 20 amino acids. Germline assignment: CDR1 SGHTA and CDR2 FQGTGA. V dropped 5 bases and J dropped 4; count of bases not matched to a gene: 13. CDR3: CASSPFPGLAGGRVTGELFF. Written as DNA, the CDR3 is TGTGCCAGCAGCCCCTTCCCGGGACTAGCGGGGGGGCGGGTCACCGGGGAGCTGTTTTTT.

This chain connects TRBV7-9 to TRBJ1-1, with D maybe TRBD1 (6 bases). This CDR3 has 14 residues. The germline gives CDR1 SEHNR, CDR2 FQNEAQ (reference sequence). V was cut by 7 bases and J by 6 bases, with 18 bases left in between. The CDR3 spells CASTEGGTSSEAFF. CDR3 coding DNA: TGTGCCAGCACTGAGGGGGGGACGAGCTCTGAAGCTTTCTTT.

The chain combines TRBV10-3 with TRBJ1-2; no clear D gene. Deletions cut 2 bases from V and 7 bases from J, with 14 bases between. The CDR3 is 14 residues long. The germline V gene encodes CDR1 ENHRY and CDR2 SYGVKD. CDR3 nucleotide sequence: TGTGCCATCAGTGAGGGGGAAGGATTAGGTGGCTACACCTTC. Amino acids: CAISEGEGLGGYTF.